Given below is one T cell receptor (beta chain) in context. Its matching antigen is unknown. The sample is drawn from a study of beta chain features in type 1 diabetes. CDR1 GTSNPN and CDR2 SVGIG come from the germline V gene (reference sequence). CDR3 length: 13 residues. Germline trimming cut 5 bases from V and 10 bases from J; bases unmatched to any gene: 13. Study-wide findings and caveats: Comparison showed that naive, central memory and Treg TCRB repertoires appeared more similar among patients than among healthy donors. For cells with high TCR expression, cDNA sequencing could yield over-representation.

The whole isolated RNA underwent reverse transcription, so sequencing captured expressed TCRB transcripts. Only in-frame clones appear in the TCRdb table, and some are missing; sequencing was by immunoSEQ multiplex PCR. The profile shows a few hundred thousand clones, approximately 16% of them singletons. Every donor provided one heparinised blood draw, which averaged approximately 100 mL. The sample consisted of naive CD4+ T cells from blood. This sequence originates from a young woman in good health. The chain has TRBV30 and TRBJ1-1; TRBD1 agrees at 7 bases. CDR3 amino acids: CAWVTTGRSAAFF. Here the CDR3 DNA reads TGTGCCTGGGTTACGACAGGGAGAAGTGCAGCTTTCTTT.